The next 19 T cell receptor beta chains were all read from a single sample in a study of CD8+CD57+ T cells in acquired aplastic anemia. TCR beta VDJ and CDR3 were profiled, and genomic DNA was the template. TCRdb ran MiXCR on the reads and lists one entry per CDR3 protein. The sample holds 220,000 or so distinct CDR3 sequences, more than 55% seen once. Whoever was chosen for sequencing had shown CD8+CD57+ cell expansion by flow cytometry. Sequenced: sorted CD4+, CD8+, or CD8+CD57+ T cells (not recorded which) from PBMCs. The receptors were sampled from a human donor with aplastic anemia.

Many counts were recorded for this clonotype. J is TRBJ1-1 and V is TRBV9; TRBD1 matches 9 bases. V lost 4 bases, J lost 6 bases, and 10 bases stayed unmatched. The germline V gene encodes CDR1 SGDLS and CDR2 YYNGEE. The CDR3 runs to 15 residues. The CDR3 coding sequence is TGTGCCAGCAGCCCCCGGGACAGGGCTCCCGCTGAAGCTTTCTTT. It yields the protein CASSPRDRAPAEAFF.

This clonotype has just a few counts. The gene calls are TRBV24-1 and TRBJ2-3, with 7 bases lining up with TRBD1. In germline, CDR1 is KGHDR, CDR2 SFDVKD. The CDR3 runs to 16 residues. V shed 4 bases, J shed 2 bases, and the junction held 8 bases outside the gene matches. CDR3 loop: CATSERGPSVTDTQYF. The DNA for the CDR3 is TGTGCCACCAGTGAGAGGGGGCCATCGGTCACAGATACGCAGTATTTT.

The chain combines TRBV5-1 with TRBJ1-3, with TRBD1 matching over 9 bases. CDR1 SGHRS and CDR2 YFSETQ come from the germline V gene. Trimming removed 3 bases from V and 2 bases from J; junction bases left unmatched: 3. The CDR3 has 15 residues. This chain's CDR3 is CASSSWDRAGNTIYF. The DNA for the CDR3 is TGCGCCAGCAGCTCCTGGGACAGGGCTGGAAACACCATATATTTT.

The chain recombines TRBV24-1 with TRBJ2-2, with no clear D. Germline lookup yields CDR1 KGHDR and CDR2 SFDVKD. V shed 3 bases and J shed 1 base, with 2 bases lying between them. This CDR3 has 13 amino acids. The CDR3: CATSDKNTGELFF. The CDR3 nucleotides read TGTGCCACCAGTGATAAGAACACCGGGGAGCTGTTTTTT.

This clonotype was seen once. V gene TRBV9 combines with J gene TRBJ2-2, with TRBD2 matching 8 bases. Germline values: CDR1 SGDLS, CDR2 YYNGEE. CDR3 length: 17 residues. J gave up 8 bases and V 4 bases, and 16 bases lay outside the gene matches. The CDR3, as DNA: TGTGCCAGCAGCTACTATAGCGGGACCCCTTCGAGAGGGGAGCTGTTTTTT. This encodes CASSYYSGTPSRGELFF.

The gene calls are TRBV7-9 and TRBJ2-6; D call uncertain. This CDR3 is 14 amino acids long. V lost 1 base to trimming and J lost 4 bases, with 5 bases between them. Germline assignment: CDR1 SEHNR and CDR2 FQNEAQ (reference sequence). The CDR3 DNA reads as TGTGCCAGCAGCTTAGTCACAGGGGCCAACGTCCTGACTTTC. It is translated as CASSLVTGANVLTF.

The rearrangement links TRBV19 to TRBJ2-1; D not certain. Germline V gene data show CDR1 as LNHDA and CDR2 as SQIVND (reference sequence). The CDR3 sequence is 13 residues long. Trimming cost V 4 bases and J 4 bases, with 8 bases left between them. The CDR3 sequence: CASSTAQYNEQFF. CDR3 in DNA: TGTGCCAGTAGTACAGCCCAGTACAATGAGCAGTTCTTC.

V gene TRBV7-8 combines with J gene TRBJ2-1, with 13 bases that match TRBD2. The CDR3 covers 18 residues. The germline V gene encodes CDR1 SGHVS and CDR2 FQNEAQ. The J segment lost 2 bases and the V segment lost 5 bases, leaving 9 bases of the junction unmatched. CDR3 region: CASSLLAGGLSPYNEQFF. For the CDR3, the DNA is TGTGCCAGCAGCCTACTAGCGGGGGGGCTTTCCCCCTACAATGAGCAGTTCTTC.

The table lists this clonotype with many counts. J is TRBJ1-1 and V is TRBV20-1, with TRBD1 matching over 8 bases. CDR1 DFQATT and CDR2 SNEGSKA come from the germline V gene (reference sequence). After removal of 3 bases from V and 5 bases from J, the junction contained 5 bases not matched to a gene. The CDR3 is made up of 13 amino acids. The CDR3 DNA sequence: TGCAGTGCTAGCGTGACAGGGGAAACTGAAGCTTTCTTT. It codes for CSASVTGETEAFF.

The V gene is TRBV19, the J gene TRBJ1-3; D remains ambiguous. Trimming removed 8 bases at V and 0 bases at J, with 8 bases between. Germline CDR1 reads LNHDA; CDR2 reads SQIVND (reference sequence). This CDR3 has 13 residues. This CDR3 is CASGPPSGNTIYF. DNA for the CDR3: TGTGCCAGTGGGCCCCCCTCTGGAAACACCATATATTTT.

This clonotype appeared a single time. J is TRBJ2-1 and V is TRBV7-8, with 7 bases matching TRBD2. V lost 5 bases and J lost 0; bases outside the gene matches: 13. Per germline, CDR1 SGHVS and CDR2 FQNEAQ. The CDR3 sequence is 18 residues long. The DNA of the CDR3 is TGTGCCAGCAGCCATTCCGGGGGGATCCCTAGCTCCTACAATGAGCAGTTCTTC. It is translated as CASSHSGGIPSSYNEQFF.

CDR3 bases: TGTGCCAGCAGCGTCGGGGGGGATGATACGCAGTATTTT. It codes for CASSVGGDDTQYF. The J gene is TRBJ2-3, the V gene TRBV9, with 8 bases matching TRBD2. The CDR3 consists of 13 residues. Germline CDR1 and CDR2: SGDLS and YYNGEE. The ends lost 2 bases at V and 6 bases at J; junction bases unmatched: 2.

This clonotype was recorded a few times. This sequence joins TRBV20-1 and TRBJ2-7; no reliable D call. This CDR3 is 14 amino acids long. The germline V gene has CDR1 DFQATT and CDR2 SNEGSKA (reference sequence). With 1 base removed from V and 5 bases from J, the gap between germline ends came to 15 bases. The CDR3 spells CSARAPLGPDEQYF. In DNA, the CDR3 is TGCAGTGCTAGAGCGCCTTTAGGGCCGGACGAGCAGTACTTC.

This chain uses TRBV20-1 with TRBJ2-5; D is unresolved. CDR1 DFQATT and CDR2 SNEGSKA come from the germline V gene (reference sequence). V was clipped by 5 bases and J by 3 bases, with 10 bases between them. CDR3 size: 12 residues. This CDR3 is CSAWTSEETQYF. The CDR3 DNA reads as TGCAGTGCTTGGACCAGCGAAGAGACCCAGTACTTC.

This chain links TRBV6-1 with TRBJ1-5; weak D call: TRBD1 (5 bases). The CDR3 contains 15 residues. V was clipped by 5 bases and J by 5 bases, with 16 bases between them. From germline, CDR1 is MNHNS and CDR2 SASEGT. The CDR3 sequence: CASSYSGGLDQPQHF. The CDR3 region has the DNA TGTGCCAGCAGTTACTCGGGGGGTTTGGATCAGCCCCAGCATTTT.

The gene calls are TRBV9 and TRBJ1-2; D call uncertain. The length of the CDR3 is 14 residues. Per germline, CDR1 SGDLS and CDR2 YYNGEE. V lost 4 bases, J lost 4 bases, and 14 bases lay in between. The CDR3 reads CASSSLGLPYGYTF. The CDR3 DNA is TGTGCCAGCAGCTCCCTGGGGTTACCCTATGGCTACACCTTC.

The chain recombines TRBV15 with TRBJ1-1; no firm D call. V shed 0 bases and J shed 6 bases, with 17 bases lying between them. Germline V CDR1 and CDR2: LNHNV, YYDKDF (reference sequence). The CDR3 extends over 16 amino acids. The CDR3 sequence is CATSREGLELSPEAFF. CDR3 sequence (DNA): TGTGCCACCAGCAGAGAAGGATTAGAGCTGAGCCCTGAAGCTTTCTTT.

In this sample, this clonotype turned up a few times. The chain combines TRBV19 with TRBJ1-6, with TRBD1 identical over 7 bases. V trimming: 9 bases; J trimming: 11 bases; junction bases outside the gene matches: 7. CDR1 is LNHDA, CDR2 SQIVND, per germline (reference sequence). The CDR3 length is 12 residues. This chain's CDR3 is CASGARGPPLHF. The DNA for the CDR3 is TGTGCCAGCGGTGCTAGGGGGCCACCCCTCCACTTT.

This clonotype was observed a handful of times. The V and J genes are TRBV20-1 and TRBJ2-5; D possibly corresponds to TRBD2 (6 bases). The V and J ends lost 1 base and 2 bases respectively, with 8 bases between them. CDR3 length equals 13 residues. Germline lookup yields CDR1 DFQATT and CDR2 SNEGSKA (reference sequence). This chain's CDR3 is CSARGGGQETQYF. The CDR3 nucleotides are TGCAGTGCTAGAGGTGGGGGGCAAGAGACCCAGTACTTC.